Each of the 20 T cell receptor beta chains below was sequenced from the same sample in a study of T cells in Graves' hyperthyroidism and ophthalmopathy. Researchers amplified the TCR beta CDR3 regions from RNA transcripts. An initial round of RT-PCR targeting the TCR CDR3 relied on the HTBI primer set. TCRdb fed the multiplex PCR reads into MiXCR, producing one record per CDR3 protein. The sample lists a few hundred thousand distinct CDR3 sequences, roughly 18% occurring once. Sequenced material: blood. These receptors were taken from a woman in her forties or fifties with Graves' hyperthyroidism.

This clonotype was recorded many times. The V call is TRBV28, the J call TRBJ2-2; the D is unclear. The CDR3 has 14 amino acids. CDR1 and CDR2 (germline): MDHEN, SYDVKM. Trimming stripped 3 bases from V and 2 bases from J, with 7 bases between. DNA of the CDR3: TGTGCCAGCAGTTTGTTTGGCAACACCGGGGAGCTGTTTTTT. Protein sequence: CASSLFGNTGELFF.

The sample holds many counts of this clonotype. The chain carries TRBV3-1 and TRBJ2-1; 7 nucleotides match TRBD2. V trimming: 8 bases; J trimming: 7 bases; junction bases outside the gene matches: 5. CDR1 LGHDT and CDR2 YNNKEL come from the germline V gene (reference sequence). CDR3 length: 12 residues. CDR3 bases: TGTGCCAGCGGACCGCGGGGGAATGAGCAGTTCTTC. Translating gives CASGPRGNEQFF.

As regards this clonotype: A much more abundant neighbour one base away suggests this may be a read error. J is TRBJ2-5 and V is TRBV3-1; D is uncertain. Per the germline V gene, CDR1 is LGHDT and CDR2 is YNNKEL (reference sequence). CDR3 length: 15 residues. Trimming cost V 0 bases and J 13 bases, with 21 bases left between them. In DNA, the CDR3 is TGTGCCAGCAGCCAAGAAGGTTGGGTGTCGAGAAACCGGTACTTC. It yields the protein CASSQEGWVSRNRYF.

The sample holds many counts of this clonotype. This chain joins TRBV7-9 and TRBJ2-5, with TRBD2 matching over 10 bases. V shed 2 bases and J 5 bases; nucleotides not matched to a gene: 2. There are 14 residues in the CDR3. Germline CDR1 reads SEHNR; CDR2 reads FQNEAQ (reference sequence). In DNA, the CDR3 is TGTGCCAGCAGCTTACTAGCGGGAGACGAGACCCAGTACTTC. Encoded protein: CASSLLAGDETQYF.

This clonotype was observed many times. The V and J genes are TRBV12-3 or TRBV12-4 and TRBJ2-5; D possibly corresponds to TRBD1 (5 bases). This CDR3 spans 15 amino acids. Trimming pared 6 bases from V and 2 bases from J, leaving 16 bases between. The CDR3, as DNA: TGTGCCAGCAGGTACCTAACGCAGGGACAAGAGACCCAGTACTTC. The encoded protein is CASRYLTQGQETQYF.

This clonotype was found a few times. This clone may be a read error of a much larger clone one base away. V gene TRBV28 combines with J gene TRBJ2-1; D uncertain. CDR1 and CDR2 (germline): MDHEN, SYDVKM. Trimming removed 8 bases at V and 1 base at J, with 6 bases between. This CDR3 comprises 12 residues. The CDR3 spells CASGRSYNEQFF. The CDR3 nucleotides are TGTGCCAGCGGGCGGTCCTACAATGAGCAGTTCTTC.

This clonotype appeared a few times. The gene calls are TRBV5-1 and TRBJ2-6; 9 bases align to TRBD1. The CDR3 sequence is 16 residues long. The trim removed 2 bases at V and 2 bases at J, leaving 2 bases unmatched. The V gene's germline CDR1 is SGHRS and CDR2 YFSETQ. The CDR3 spells CASSFTGGPGANVLTF. CDR3 coding DNA: TGCGCCAGCAGCTTTACAGGGGGCCCTGGGGCCAACGTCCTGACTTTC.

This rearrangement joins TRBV27 to TRBJ1-1; TRBD1 might be the D (5 bases). The CDR3 has 13 residues. Trimming took 8 bases from V and 4 from J, leaving 14 bases between them. Germline V gene data show CDR1 as MNHEY and CDR2 as SMNVEV (reference sequence). For the CDR3, the DNA is TGTGCCAGCCGATCGGGACGGAGCACTGAAGCTTTCTTT. Its translation is CASRSGRSTEAFF.

Ten or more counts support this clonotype. The chain is built from TRBV7-9 and TRBJ2-3; a possible D gene is TRBD2 (6 bases). The CDR3 runs to 16 residues. Deletions cut 4 bases from V and 2 bases from J, with 16 bases between. In germline, CDR1 is SEHNR, CDR2 FQNEAQ (reference sequence). In nucleotides, the CDR3 is TGTGCCAGCAGCTCCTTAGGGGTAGCGGACACAGATACGCAGTATTTT. Translated: CASSSLGVADTDTQYF.

This clonotype was counted only a few times. The V call is TRBV15, the J call TRBJ1-1; maybe TRBD1 (5 bases). This CDR3 has 18 residues. The V end was cut by 4 bases, the J end by 0 bases, with 21 bases between. Germline-derived CDR1 and CDR2 are LNHNV and YYDKDF (reference sequence). CDR3 residues: CATSILAAGRVMNTEAFF. The DNA of the CDR3 is TGTGCCACCAGCATACTCGCCGCAGGGAGGGTCATGAACACTGAAGCTTTCTTT.

This clonotype was detected ten times or more. The chain uses TRBV4-2 and TRBJ2-1; D is undetermined. V lost 5 bases and J 6 bases, leaving 8 bases between the germline ends. The CDR3 covers 12 residues. Germline V gene data show CDR1 as LGHNA and CDR2 as YNFKEQ. CDR3 protein: CASSFSGNEQFF. CDR3 nucleotides: TGTGCCAGCAGCTTTTCAGGCAATGAGCAGTTCTTC.

This clonotype turned up a few times. V usage is TRBV19 and J usage is TRBJ1-5, with a weak D call TRBD1 (5 bases). V shed 0 bases and J shed 4 bases, with 19 bases lying between them. The CDR3 contains 18 residues. In germline, CDR1 is LNHDA, CDR2 SQIVND (reference sequence). The CDR3 is CASSIDRGGQGLNQPQHF. CDR3 nucleotide sequence: TGTGCCAGTAGTATAGATCGAGGCGGGCAGGGCCTGAATCAGCCCCAGCATTTT.

The rearrangement joins TRBV11-2 to TRBJ2-1, with 13 positions matching TRBD2. This CDR3 is built from 17 residues. From germline, CDR1 is SGHAT and CDR2 FQNNGV. The ends lost 5 bases at V and 6 bases at J; junction bases unmatched: 10. The CDR3 nucleotides read TGTGCCAGCAGCCGCGGGACTAGCGGGACCGCGAGCAATGAGCAGTTCTTC. Its protein product is CASSRGTSGTASNEQFF.

This chain uses TRBV29-1 with TRBJ2-3, with TRBD1 as a possible D gene (5 bases). Between the trimmed V and J ends, which lost 0 bases and 2 bases, there was a span of 12 bases. CDR1 and CDR2 (germline): SQVTM, ANQGSEA. The CDR3 covers 15 residues. CDR3 residues: CSVEDPQGTTDTQYF. The CDR3 DNA sequence: TGCAGCGTTGAAGATCCGCAGGGTACCACAGATACGCAGTATTTT.

This clonotype was seen more than once but under ten times. The gene calls are TRBV29-1 and TRBJ2-2; 7 positions match TRBD1. V was pared by 4 bases and J by 7 bases, with 3 bases of the junction left unmatched. CDR1 is SQVTM, CDR2 ANQGSEA, per germline. The CDR3 runs to 12 residues. CDR3 in DNA: TGCAGCGTTGCACAGGGGCTCGGGGAGCTGTTTTTT. It yields the protein CSVAQGLGELFF.

J is TRBJ2-3 and V is TRBV13; TRBD2 agrees at 12 bases. J lost 5 bases, V lost 4 bases, and 7 bases had no gene match. The length of the CDR3 is 16 residues. Germline V gives CDR1 PRHDT, CDR2 FYEKMQ (reference sequence). The CDR3 protein is CASSSRLAGALDTQYF. In nucleotides, the CDR3 is TGTGCCAGCAGCTCACGACTAGCGGGGGCCTTAGATACGCAGTATTTT.

The chain couples TRBV6-9 to TRBJ1-1; 7 nucleotides line up with TRBD1. The germline V gene encodes CDR1 MNHGY and CDR2 SVAAGI. Trimming at V came to 4 bases and at J to 2 bases, leaving 7 bases not matched to a gene. The length of the CDR3 is 15 residues. The CDR3 region is CASSSQGQGNTEAFF. The CDR3 coding sequence is TGTGCCAGCAGTTCACAGGGGCAGGGTAACACTGAAGCTTTCTTT.

The chain employs TRBV2 and TRBJ2-2; 7 positions match TRBD2. Germline trimming cut 5 bases from V and 1 base from J; bases unmatched to any gene: 7. The CDR3 runs 16 residues. Per germline, CDR1 SNHLY and CDR2 FYNNEI. This chain's CDR3 is CASSKSTGGNTGELFF. DNA of the CDR3: TGTGCCAGCAGTAAAAGCACGGGGGGGAACACCGGGGAGCTGTTTTTT.

This clonotype was counted between two and nine times. V gene TRBV11-2 combines with J gene TRBJ2-1; D ambiguous. The CDR3 contains 15 residues. The V end was cut by 1 base, the J end by 0 bases, with 7 bases between. The germline V gene encodes CDR1 SGHAT and CDR2 FQNNGV. CDR3 sequence: CASSLVLLSYNEQFF. The CDR3 DNA reads TGTGCCAGCAGCTTAGTTCTTCTCTCCTACAATGAGCAGTTCTTC.

This clonotype was seen only a few times. The chain joins TRBV6-1 to TRBJ1-1; D not resolved. CDR3 length: 16 residues. Trimming removed 8 bases from V and 1 base from J, with 20 bases in between. Per germline, CDR1 MNHNS and CDR2 SASEGT. CDR3 nucleotide sequence: TGTGCCAGCTTACCCGCCCTCACCTGGGGGAACACTGAAGCTTTCTTT. This codes for CASLPALTWGNTEAFF.